The TCR beta chain under discussion was sequenced for a study of blood T cell repertoires in COVID-19. Whole-study context: COVID-19 samples collected from the United States, Italy and Spain covered acute and convalescent phases. PBMCs, B-cell-depleted T cells, or T cells were the source of the cDNA or gDNA that made up the material.

The protocol was immunoSEQ multiplex PCR, while the TCRdb copy is restricted to in-frame clones and leaves out a portion. The profile covers 250,000 or so clones, with roughly 88% appearing a single time and more than 3% taken by the ten largest. Germline loops: CDR1 SNHLY, CDR2 FYNNEI. The CDR3 has 15 residues. J lost 2 bases, V lost 6 bases, and 6 bases had no gene match. The chain uses TRBV2 and TRBJ1-5; 8 bases are a match to TRBD1. Material: PBMCs or T cells enriched from blood (not recorded which). The sequence derives from a woman in her 30s who had been exposed to COVID-19. The CDR3 region has the DNA TGTGCCAGCAGGCCTGAGGACAGGGGCAATCAGCCCCAGCATTTT. Residues: CASRPEDRGNQPQHF.